The clone carrying this T cell receptor beta chain has just one count. This specimen belongs to a study of sequential checkpoint blockade in melanoma. This CDR3 region has 13 residues. Trimming stripped 1 base from V and 4 bases from J, with 8 bases between. Germline CDR1 LNHDA, CDR2 SQIVND (reference sequence). Only in-frame clones appear in the TCRdb table, and some are missing; sequencing was by immunoSEQ multiplex PCR. The sample lists approximately 1,000 clones, 21% seen once, with 13% in the top ten. Treatment of the sample: randomized to nivolumab then ipilimumab (arm A) or the reverse (arm B).

The sequenced sample was tumor tissue (inferred from file names), obtained from a patient given nivolumab and ipilimumab in sequence. The J gene is TRBJ2-7, the V gene TRBV19, with D possibly being TRBD1 (6 bases). This TCR derives from a human donor with melanoma. The chain's CDR3 is CASSIGQVYEQYF. For the CDR3, the DNA is TGTGCCAGTAGTATAGGACAGGTGTACGAGCAGTACTTC.